This T cell receptor (beta chain) was sequenced during a study of blood T cell repertoires in COVID-19. Study information: Samples came from the United States, Italy and Spain, spanning acute and convalescent COVID-19. The cDNA or gDNA used as material had been derived from T cells, B-cell-depleted T cells, or PBMCs.

Per the original methods: Estimates of nucleated cell counts were drawn from the amplification of reference gene primers. Libraries were prepared by immunoSEQ multiplex PCR; TCRdb keeps only in-frame clonotypes and omits some of them. The V and J calls and clone size were taken over from that table, and D and trimming were inferred from the DNA. The sample shows nearly 45,000 clones, about nine tenths of them seen only once. The CDR3 is 15 amino acids. V lost 0 bases to trimming and J lost 4 bases, with 10 bases between them. The germline CDR1 and CDR2 sequences are SGDLS and YYNGEE. The chain has TRBV9 and TRBJ2-2, with D unclear. This receptor was taken from a woman older than 75 in a cohort sampled during active or convalescent COVID-19. The sequenced sample was peripheral blood. In nucleotides, the CDR3 is TGTGCCAGCAGCGTAGGGGCAGACCGCACCGGGGAGCTGTTTTTT. Protein: CASSVGADRTGELFF.